The 15 T cell receptor beta chains reported below all come from one sample, sequenced in a study of blood T cell repertoires in COVID-19. Some clones are missing from TCRdb's copy, which holds only in-frame ones; the method was immunoSEQ multiplex PCR. The sample records about 270,000 clones, about 88% being singletons. Specimen: peripheral blood. These receptors were collected from a man aged 60 to 75 who had recovered from COVID-19.

The chain links TRBV7-9 to TRBJ1-1, with 7 bases identical to TRBD1. The CDR3 length is 17 residues. Germline V CDR1 and CDR2: SEHNR, FQNEAQ (reference sequence). With V trimmed by 2 bases and J by 3 bases, 12 bases remained unmatched. CDR3 coding DNA: TGTGCCAGCAGCTTATCGGCGACAGGGTTCCCCTACACTGAAGCTTTCTTT. It translates to CASSLSATGFPYTEAFF.

The chain carries TRBV15 and TRBJ1-1; 8 bases line up with TRBD1. Looked up from germline, CDR1 is LNHNV and CDR2 is YYDKDF (reference sequence). This CDR3 has 16 residues. V trimming: 1 base; J trimming: 4 bases; junction bases outside the gene matches: 8. The CDR3 DNA is TGTGCCACCAGCAGAGGCAGTCGGACAGGGAGCACTGAAGCTTTCTTT. Translating gives CATSRGSRTGSTEAFF.

The chain uses TRBV6-5 and TRBJ1-1; no clear D gene. CDR3 length equals 16 residues. Germline CDR1 and CDR2: MNHEY and SVGAGI. The V end lost 2 bases, the J end lost 5 bases, and 18 bases lay between the germline ends. CDR3 in amino acids: CASSYQPLVRRTEAFF. CDR3 coding DNA: TGTGCCAGCAGTTACCAACCCTTAGTGAGGAGGACTGAAGCTTTCTTT.

A single count supports this clone. The V and J genes are TRBV19 and TRBJ2-5; TRBD2 is a possible D gene (5 bases). V lost 3 bases to trimming and J lost 1 base, with 12 bases between them. The CDR3 has 15 amino acids. Germline V CDR1 and CDR2: LNHDA, SQIVND (reference sequence). This CDR3 reads CASSINRGPQETQYF. The CDR3 DNA sequence: TGTGCCAGTAGTATTAATCGGGGTCCCCAAGAGACCCAGTACTTC.

In its sample, this clone is medium-sized. CDR3 loop: CASIPGQGAYNEQFF. DNA for the CDR3: TGTGCCAGCATCCCGGGACAGGGGGCCTACAATGAGCAGTTCTTC. The chain carries TRBV2 and TRBJ2-1, with TRBD1 identical over 11 bases. The CDR3 has 15 amino acids. Trimming removed 7 bases from V and 2 bases from J; junction bases left unmatched: 4. CDR1 is SNHLY and CDR2 is FYNNEI in the germline V gene.

The chain uses TRBV5-1 and TRBJ2-1, with a weak D call TRBD2 (6 bases). The CDR3 runs to 14 residues. In germline, CDR1 is SGHRS, CDR2 YFSETQ. V was cut by 0 bases and J by 8 bases, with 12 bases left in between. CDR3 DNA sequence: TGCGCCAGCAGCTTGGGGAACTCGGGGGATGAGCAGTTCTTC. This codes for CASSLGNSGDEQFF.

This sequence joins TRBV5-1 and TRBJ1-4, with D possibly matching TRBD1 (6 bases). V was trimmed by 4 bases and J by 8 bases, leaving 12 bases between them. Germline V lookup: CDR1 SGHRS, CDR2 YFSETQ. This CDR3 comprises 13 residues. CDR3 amino acids: CASSLTGLEKLFF. The CDR3 region has the DNA TGCGCCAGCAGCCTGACAGGACTGGAAAAACTGTTTTTT.

The chain uses TRBV3-1 (or the pseudogene TRBV3-2) and TRBJ2-2; D may be TRBD1 (5 bases). Germline values: CDR1 LGHDT, CDR2 YNNKEL (reference sequence). The V end was cut by 1 base, the J end by 6 bases, with 15 bases between. The CDR3 is 16 residues long. The CDR3 reads CASSQGSRVVAGELFF. Here the CDR3 DNA reads TGTGCCAGCAGCCAAGGGTCCAGGGTTGTCGCCGGGGAGCTGTTTTTT.

The rearrangement uses TRBV12-3 or TRBV12-4 and TRBJ1-2; no firm D call. This CDR3 has 13 amino acids. V dropped 10 bases and J dropped 5 bases, with 17 bases sitting between them. The DNA for the CDR3 is TGTGCCATCTCTCGGGGTTACAGATATGGCTACACCTTC. This sequence encodes CAISRGYRYGYTF.

This chain joins TRBV6-5 and TRBJ1-5; D is perhaps TRBD1 (6 bases). The CDR3 is 13 amino acids. The V end lost 2 bases, the J end lost 4 bases, and 6 bases lay between the germline ends. Germline V CDR1 and CDR2: MNHEY, SVGAGI. Here the CDR3 reads CASSYGQNQPQHF. CDR3 sequence (DNA): TGTGCCAGCAGTTACGGACAGAATCAGCCCCAGCATTTT.

This clone occurred once. The CDR3 reads CSVEFAGGPGHEQYF. The DNA for the CDR3 is TGCAGCGTTGAGTTCGCGGGGGGGCCGGGGCACGAGCAGTACTTC. The rearrangement uses TRBV29-1 and TRBJ2-7; 9 bases align to TRBD2. J lost 5 bases, V lost 3 bases, and 11 bases had no gene match. CDR1 and CDR2 from the germline V gene are SQVTM and ANQGSEA. The CDR3 consists of 15 residues.

The rearrangement uses TRBV23-1 and TRBJ2-5, with 7 positions matching TRBD2. TRBV23-1 counts as an open reading frame of uncertain function. Trimming cost V 4 bases and J 5 bases; bases outside gene matches: 16. The CDR3 sequence is 17 residues long. CDR3 DNA: TGCGCCAGCAGTCCCCCCCGGAGAGGGAGGGGAGGGGAGACCCAGTACTTC. Its translation is CASSPPRRGRGGETQYF.

The rearrangement uses TRBV19 and TRBJ2-3, with unresolved D. Germline V lookup: CDR1 LNHDA, CDR2 SQIVND (reference sequence). V dropped 2 bases and J dropped 2 bases, with 5 bases sitting between them. This CDR3 region has 13 residues. CDR3 nucleotide sequence: TGTGCCAGTAGTATATCCATCACAGATACGCAGTATTTT. It is translated as CASSISITDTQYF.

The J gene is TRBJ1-3, the V gene TRBV4-1; D not resolved. The CDR3 covers 18 residues. Between the trimmed V and J ends, which lost 0 bases and 0 bases, there was a span of 15 bases. Germline CDR1 is MGHRA and CDR2 is YSYEKL. The chain's CDR3 is CASSQDFTERISGNTIYF. In DNA, the CDR3 is TGCGCCAGCAGCCAAGACTTTACAGAACGAATCTCTGGAAACACCATATATTTT.

The J gene is TRBJ1-5, the V gene TRBV6-6; 9 positions agree with TRBD1. Germline V gene lookup returns CDR1 MNHNY and CDR2 SVGAGI (reference sequence). The J segment lost 0 bases and the V segment lost 6 bases, leaving 15 bases of the junction unmatched. The CDR3 extends over 19 amino acids. CDR3 DNA sequence: TGTGCCAGCAGCTCAGGTAGACAGGGGGGAAAGAATAGCAATCAGCCCCAGCATTTT. It translates to CASSSGRQGGKNSNQPQHF.